This T cell receptor (beta chain) is from a study of control samples from healthy donors and cancer patients. Germline trimming cut 6 bases from V and 5 bases from J; bases unmatched to any gene: 6. The CDR3 totals 14 residues. CDR1 SNHLY and CDR2 FYNNEI come from the germline V gene. The table came from immunoSEQ multiplex PCR; TCRdb's copy has only in-frame clones and leaves some out. This repertoire shows some 100,000 clones, roughly 83% found once; its top ten account for approximately 10%. Sample: blood. The TCR originated in a woman aged 25 to 39 in good health. The V and J genes are TRBV2 and TRBJ2-5; 10 bases agree with TRBD2. CDR3 sequence reads: CASRLAGLVETQYF. The CDR3 coding sequence is TGTGCCAGCAGACTAGCGGGGTTAGTCGAGACCCAGTACTTC.